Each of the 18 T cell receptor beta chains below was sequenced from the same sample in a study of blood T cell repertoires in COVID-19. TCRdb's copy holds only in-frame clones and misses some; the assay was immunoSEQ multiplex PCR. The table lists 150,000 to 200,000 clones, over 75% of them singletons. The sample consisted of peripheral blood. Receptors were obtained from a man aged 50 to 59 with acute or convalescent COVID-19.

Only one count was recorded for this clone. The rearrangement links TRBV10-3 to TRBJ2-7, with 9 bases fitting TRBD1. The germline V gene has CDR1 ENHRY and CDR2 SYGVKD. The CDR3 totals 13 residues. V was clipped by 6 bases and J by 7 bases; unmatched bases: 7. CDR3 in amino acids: CAIRPQGAVEQYV. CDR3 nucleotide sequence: TGTGCCATCAGACCACAGGGGGCGGTGGAGCAGTACGTC.

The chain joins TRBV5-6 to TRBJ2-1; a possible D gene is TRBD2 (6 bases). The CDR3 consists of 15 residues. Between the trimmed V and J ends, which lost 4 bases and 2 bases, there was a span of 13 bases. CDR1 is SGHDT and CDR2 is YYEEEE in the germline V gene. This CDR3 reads CASSRGADTYNEQFF. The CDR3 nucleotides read TGTGCCAGCAGCCGCGGGGCGGATACCTACAATGAGCAGTTCTTC.

This CDR3 is CASSLPASGTTNTGELFF. The DNA for the CDR3 is TGTGCCAGCAGCTTACCCGCCTCGGGGACTACGAACACCGGGGAGCTGTTTTTT. V gene TRBV7-9 combines with J gene TRBJ2-2; 7 bases match TRBD2. The CDR3 spans 18 residues. CDR1 SEHNR and CDR2 FQNEAQ come from the germline V gene (reference sequence). The junction had 9 bases not matched to a gene; V was cut back by 2 bases and J by 0 bases.

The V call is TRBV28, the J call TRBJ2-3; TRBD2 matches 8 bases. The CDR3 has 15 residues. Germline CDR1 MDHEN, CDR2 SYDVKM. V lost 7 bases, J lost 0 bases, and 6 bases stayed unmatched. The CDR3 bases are TGTGCCAGCACCAGCTTAGCGGGAAGCACAGATACGCAGTATTTT. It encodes CASTSLAGSTDTQYF.

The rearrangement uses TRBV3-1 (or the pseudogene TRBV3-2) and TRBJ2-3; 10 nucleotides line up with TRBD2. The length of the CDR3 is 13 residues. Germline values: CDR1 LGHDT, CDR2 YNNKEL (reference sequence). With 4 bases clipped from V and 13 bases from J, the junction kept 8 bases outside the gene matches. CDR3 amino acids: CASSRTAGTSEYF. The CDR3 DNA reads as TGTGCCAGCAGCCGGACAGCCGGGACTAGCGAGTATTTT.

The CDR3 is CASSELRGGSGEQFF. The DNA of the CDR3 is TGCGCCAGCAGTGAACTGCGGGGGGGGTCCGGAGAGCAGTTCTTC. The chain recombines TRBV10-2 with TRBJ2-1, with 9 bases aligning to TRBD2. The CDR3 totals 15 residues. From germline, CDR1 is WSHSY and CDR2 SAAADI. After removal of 3 bases from V and 10 bases from J, the junction contained 10 bases not matched to a gene.

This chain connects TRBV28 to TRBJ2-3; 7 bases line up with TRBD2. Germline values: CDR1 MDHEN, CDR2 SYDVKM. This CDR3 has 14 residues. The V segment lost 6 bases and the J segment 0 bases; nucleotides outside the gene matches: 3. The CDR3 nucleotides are TGTGCCAGCAGACTAGCGCTAAGCACAGATACGCAGTATTTT. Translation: CASRLALSTDTQYF.

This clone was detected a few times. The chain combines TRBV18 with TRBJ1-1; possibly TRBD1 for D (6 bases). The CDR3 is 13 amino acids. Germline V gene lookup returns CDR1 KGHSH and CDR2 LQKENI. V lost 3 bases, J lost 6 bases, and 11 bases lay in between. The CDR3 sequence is CASSPPEGAEAFF. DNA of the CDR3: TGTGCCAGCTCACCCCCCGAGGGGGCTGAAGCTTTCTTT.

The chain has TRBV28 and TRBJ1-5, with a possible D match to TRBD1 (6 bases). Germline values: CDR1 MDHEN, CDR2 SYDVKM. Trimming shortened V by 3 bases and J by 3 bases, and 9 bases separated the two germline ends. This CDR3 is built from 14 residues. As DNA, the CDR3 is TGTGCCAGCAGTTTCCAGGGGTTCAATCAGCCCCAGCATTTT. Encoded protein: CASSFQGFNQPQHF.

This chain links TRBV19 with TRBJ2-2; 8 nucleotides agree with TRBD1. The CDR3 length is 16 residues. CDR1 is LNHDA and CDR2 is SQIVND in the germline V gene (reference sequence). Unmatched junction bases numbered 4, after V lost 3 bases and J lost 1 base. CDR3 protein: CASSIGGTGNTGELFF. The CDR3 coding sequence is TGTGCCAGTAGTATCGGTGGGACAGGGAACACCGGGGAGCTGTTTTTT.

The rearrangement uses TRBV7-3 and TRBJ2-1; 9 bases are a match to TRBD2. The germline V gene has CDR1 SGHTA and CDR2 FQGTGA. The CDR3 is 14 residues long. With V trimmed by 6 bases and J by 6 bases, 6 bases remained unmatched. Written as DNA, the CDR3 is TGTGCCAGCAGTCTGAGCGGGGGGCCCAATGAGCAGTTCTTC. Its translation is CASSLSGGPNEQFF.

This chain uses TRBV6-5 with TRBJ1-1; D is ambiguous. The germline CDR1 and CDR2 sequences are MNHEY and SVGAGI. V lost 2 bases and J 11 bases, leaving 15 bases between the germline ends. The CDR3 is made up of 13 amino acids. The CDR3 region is CASSYGDSSRAFF. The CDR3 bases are TGTGCCAGCAGTTACGGCGACTCGAGTAGGGCTTTCTTT.

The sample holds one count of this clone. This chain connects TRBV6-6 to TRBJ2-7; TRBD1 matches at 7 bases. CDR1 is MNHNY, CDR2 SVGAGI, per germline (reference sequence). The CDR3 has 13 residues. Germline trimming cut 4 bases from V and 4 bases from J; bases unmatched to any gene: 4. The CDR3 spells CASSSLRGYEQYV. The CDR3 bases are TGTGCCAGCAGTTCCCTCAGGGGGTACGAGCAGTACGTC.

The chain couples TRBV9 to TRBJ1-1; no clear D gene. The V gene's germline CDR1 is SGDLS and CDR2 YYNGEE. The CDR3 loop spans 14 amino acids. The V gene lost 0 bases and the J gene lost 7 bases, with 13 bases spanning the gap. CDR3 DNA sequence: TGTGCCAGCAGCGTAGGGAATCGCCGCGGTGAAGCTTTCTTT. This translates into CASSVGNRRGEAFF. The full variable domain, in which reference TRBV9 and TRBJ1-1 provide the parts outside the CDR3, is DSGVTQTPKHLITATGQRVTLRCSPRSGDLSVYWYQQSLDQGLQFLIQYYNGEERAKGNILERFSAQQFPDLHSELNLSSLELGDSALYFCASSVGNRRGEAFFGQGTRLTVV.

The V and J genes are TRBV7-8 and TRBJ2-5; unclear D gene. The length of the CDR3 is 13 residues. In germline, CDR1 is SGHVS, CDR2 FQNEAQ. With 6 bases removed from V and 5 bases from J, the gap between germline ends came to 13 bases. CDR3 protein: CASSLPPMETQYF. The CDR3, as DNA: TGTGCCAGCAGTCTCCCCCCTATGGAGACCCAGTACTTC.

The CDR3, as DNA: TGCGCCAGCAGCGTAAGACAGGGGGCGAACACTGAAGCTTTCTTT. Its protein is CASSVRQGANTEAFF. This sequence joins TRBV5-1 and TRBJ1-1, with 10 bases aligning to TRBD1. The CDR3 extends over 15 amino acids. With V trimmed by 4 bases and J by 1 base, 4 bases remained unmatched. Per the germline V gene, CDR1 is SGHRS and CDR2 is YFSETQ.

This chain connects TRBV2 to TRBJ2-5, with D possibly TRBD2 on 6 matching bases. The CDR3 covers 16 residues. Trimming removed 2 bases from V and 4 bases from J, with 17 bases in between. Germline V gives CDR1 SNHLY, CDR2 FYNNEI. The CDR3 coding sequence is TGTGCCAGCAGTGAATCCCGGGGGTGGGGTGGAGAGACCCAGTACTTC. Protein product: CASSESRGWGGETQYF.

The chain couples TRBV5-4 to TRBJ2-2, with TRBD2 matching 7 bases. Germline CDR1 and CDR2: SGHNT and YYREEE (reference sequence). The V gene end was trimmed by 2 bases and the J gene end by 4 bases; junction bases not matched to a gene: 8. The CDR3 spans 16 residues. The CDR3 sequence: CASSFGGGRGTGELFF. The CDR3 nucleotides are TGTGCCAGCAGCTTCGGGGGAGGGAGGGGCACCGGGGAGCTGTTTTTT.